This T cell receptor (beta chain) was documented in a study of shared clonotypes between healthy human individuals. General study findings and limits: Generally, estimated richness proved larger in naive subsets than it did in memory subsets. Clonotype sharing among the donors was expected to vary with sequencing depth.

Nashville, Tennessee was home to all donors, who were Caucasian adults. The authors divided CD4+ cells into CD45RA+ naive and CD45RA-negative memory subsets. Profiled with immunoSEQ multiplex PCR; TCRdb holds only in-frame clones, not every one. The sample has some 2,000,000 clones; approximately 95% are singletons. Germline loops: CDR1 SGHAT, CDR2 FQNNGV. V dropped 1 base and J dropped 2 bases, with 3 bases sitting between them. The CDR3 sequence is 13 residues long. As for this clone: The antigen remains unidentified. This same CDR3 is encoded by further DNA sequences in the sample.

The chain carries TRBV11-2 and TRBJ1-5; D not resolved. The sequenced material came from naive CD4+ T cells sorted from blood. Subset here: CD45RA+ positively selected. The receptor was isolated from a man between 18 and 35 years old in good health. CDR3 nucleotides: TGTGCCAGCAGCTTAGTGGGCAATCAGCCCCAGCATTTT. Protein sequence: CASSLVGNQPQHF. Full variable domain (missing parts from reference TRBV11-2 and TRBJ1-5): EAGVAQSPRYKIIEKRQSVAFWCNPISGHATLYWYQQILGQGPKLLIQFQNNGVVDDSQLPKDRFSAERLKGVDSTLKIQPAKLEDSAVYLCASSLVGNQPQHFGDGTRLSIL.